This T cell receptor (beta chain) was recorded in a study of T-cell memory formation after mild COVID-19. TCRdb recomputed calls from the 5' RACE reads with MiXCR, one row per CDR3 protein. The top ten hold 3.5% of the sample, which has approximately 230,000 distinct CDR3 sequences, about 16% seen once. Sequenced: PBMCs or a T cell subset sorted from them (not recorded which). The receptor's source is a man aged 18 to 29 who had mild COVID-19 (a few samples of this study predate the infection). Cell type and time point are not known.

The CDR3 DNA reads as TGTGCCAGCAGGGGTCTCCCGGGGGAAGGAGAGACCCAGTACTTC. It translates to CASRGLPGEGETQYF. The chain combines TRBV12-3 or TRBV12-4 with TRBJ2-5, with TRBD2 as a possible D gene (6 bases). CDR3 size: 15 residues. V was pared by 6 bases and J by 4 bases, with 18 bases between.